This T cell receptor beta chain was sequenced for a study of cytomegalovirus exposure and HLA in healthy donors. Looking at the study overall: It was reported in a later analysis that the same platform had been used for the roughly 110 validation repertoires as for the roughly 670 first-cohort repertoires.

Concerning this clone itself: Its antigen is currently unknown.

There are 17 residues in the CDR3. Germline assignment: CDR1 SGHAT and CDR2 FQDESV (reference sequence). Trimming at V came to 4 bases and at J to 2 bases, leaving 8 bases not matched to a gene. Whole-study findings and limits: According to a subsequent analysis, TCR clusters from the first cohort were inclined to appear together in the 120 validation repertoires. Researchers reported that a few CMV-associated chains were confirmed in vitro as CMV antigen-specific.

Some clones are missing from TCRdb's copy, which holds only in-frame ones; the method was immunoSEQ multiplex PCR. The table includes about 140,000 clones, roughly 93% detected once. This TCR was sampled from a man between 18 and 29 years old in good health and CMV-seropositive. The material sequenced was PBMCs. The chain links TRBV11-1 to TRBJ2-1, with TRBD2 identical over 10 bases. The CDR3 loop is CASSWGPLAGAYNEQFF. CDR3 DNA: TGTGCCAGCAGCTGGGGTCCCCTAGCGGGAGCCTACAATGAGCAGTTCTTC.